The rows below give T cell receptor beta chains drawn from one sample of a study of CD8+ T cells in alopecia areata. Repertoires were generated with immunoSEQ multiplex PCR, while TCRdb's copy carries only in-frame clones and drops some. The sample consists of fewer than 200,000 clones, 50% to 70% of them appearing once. The starting material was CD4+ T cells sorted from blood, obtained at week 0. Every receptor here comes from a human donor with alopecia areata. The CDR3 runs from the conserved cysteine through the conserved F or W. The D gene is left open where the match is weak. Clone size is shown for a subset of rows, as once, few, many or a class of expanded clone.

>few|TRBJ2-7|NA|TRBV29-1
TGCAGCGTAGATGGGGGAGGCGAGCAGTACTTC
CSVDGGGEQYF
>NA|TRBJ2-7|NA|TRBV5-1
TGCGCCAGCAGCTACCCGACGGCAGGGACGTGGTACGAGCAGTACTTC
CASSYPTAGTWYEQYF
>NA|TRBJ2-3|NA|TRBV9
TGTGCCAGCAGCCGGTTGGTGGATACGCAGTATTTT
CASSRLVDTQYF
>NA|TRBJ2-7|NA|TRBV25-1
TGTGCCAGCAGTGAAGAGGCAGGGGCCTACGAGCAGTACTTC
CASSEEAGAYEQYF
>few|TRBJ2-1|TRBD2|TRBV29-1
TGCAGCCTCCGGCGGGGGACTAGCGGAGAGCAGTTCTTC
CSLRRGTSGEQFF
>NA|TRBJ2-2|NA|TRBV6-5
TGTGCCAGCAGTTCGCTTGGCATTTACCACACCGGGGAGCTGTTTTTT
CASSSLGIYHTGELFF
>NA|TRBJ1-2|NA|TRBV29-1
TGCAGCGTTACGGTTTCGCGGGTCGGCGGCTACACCTTC
CSVTVSRVGGYTF
>NA|TRBJ2-3|NA|TRBV2
TGTGCCGTCCGTGGGGGCAGCGCAGATACGCAGTATTTT
CAVRGGSADTQYF
>few|TRBJ1-1|NA|TRBV11-2
TGTGCCAGCAGCCTCCGATTGGACACTGAAGCTTTCTTT
CASSLRLDTEAFF
>few|TRBJ2-4|NA|TRBV30
TGTGCCTGGAGTGGACTAAACATTCAGTACTTC
CAWSGLNIQYF
>NA|TRBJ2-3|NA|TRBV29-1
TGCAGCGTTTTCTCAGATACGCAGTATTTT
CSVFSDTQYF
>NA|TRBJ2-3|NA|TRBV5-4
TGTGCCAGCAGCTTGGCAGGGTACAGCACAGATACGCAGTATTTT
CASSLAGYSTDTQYF
>NA|TRBJ2-3|TRBD1|TRBV29-1
TGCAGCGCCGCCGGACAGGGGGCTACTTGGGGTACGCAGTATTTT
CSAAGQGATWGTQYF
>NA|TRBJ2-3|TRBD1|TRBV5-1
TGCGCCAGCAGGGGGGCCGGGACAGGGTCAACAGATACGCAGTATTTT
CASRGAGTGSTDTQYF
>NA|TRBJ1-5|TRBD1|TRBV15
TGTGCCACCAGCAGCGATAAAACAGGGGATTATCAGCCCCAGCATTTT
CATSSDKTGDYQPQHF
>NA|TRBJ2-5|TRBD2|TRBV7-3
TGTGCCAGCAGCTTAATCTCGGGGGGCCAAGAGACCCAGTACTTC
CASSLISGGQETQYF
>NA|TRBJ1-2|NA|TRBV30
TGTGCCTGGAGCCCAAACCAGGGGTTTTCCTATGGCTACACCTTC
CAWSPNQGFSYGYTF